One T cell receptor (beta chain) is described in this entry. Its antigen is undetermined. The sample comes from a study of chemoradiotherapy in HPV16-positive cancers. TCRdb's table, derived via immunoSEQ multiplex PCR, lists solely in-frame clones and lacks some. The sample yields approximately 19,000 clones, around 87% seen once. Over chemoradiotherapy, repertoires were sampled more than once. Study-wide findings and caveats: Candidate HPV-specific clones and E7-related TCR motifs grew in tumor during treatment. Better recurrence-free survival went with HPV-responsive T-cell expansion in HPV16-positive patients.

This CDR3 spans 12 amino acids. Looked up from germline, CDR1 is MNHEY and CDR2 is SVGAGI. V shed 8 bases and J 17 bases; nucleotides not matched to a gene: 9. This chain joins TRBV6-5 and TRBJ1-6, with TRBD1 identical over 10 bases. The sample here was blood, taken from a patient who underwent chemoradiotherapy. This TCR was sampled from a human donor with HPV-associated anogenital cancer. CDR3 loop: CASGDRGRYFHF. The CDR3 nucleotides are TGTGCCAGCGGGGACAGGGGCCGGTATTTCCACTTT.